A selection of T cell receptor beta chains follows, all from one sample in a study of beta chain features in type 1 diabetes. Profiled with immunoSEQ multiplex PCR; TCRdb holds only in-frame clones, not every one. The sample has roughly 47,000 clones, around 45% seen once. The sequenced sample was stem cell memory CD4+ T cells from blood. The receptors were sampled from a young man with type 1 diabetes. CDR3s include the opening cysteine and the closing phenylalanine or tryptophan. A D gene is named only where the DNA matches it firmly. Clone size is given for some rows only: seen once, a few or many times, or a class if the clone is expanded.

d_call,clone_size,v_call,j_call,cdr3_nt,cdr3_aa
.,.,TRBV6-5,TRBJ2-5,TGTGCCAGCAGTCTATGGGGGCCTTTAATTGAGACCCAGTACTTC,CASSLWGPLIETQYF
.,few,TRBV2,TRBJ1-4,TGTGCCAGCAGTAATTCAGGGGCGGCTAATGAAAAACTGTTTTTT,CASSNSGAANEKLFF
TRBD1,.,TRBV6-5,TRBJ1-2,TGTGCCAGCAAGCCGGGACAGGCACAATATGGCTACACCTTC,CASKPGQAQYGYTF
TRBD1,.,TRBV18,TRBJ2-7,TGTGCCAGCTCACCGACAGGGTCGTACGAGCAGTACTTC,CASSPTGSYEQYF
TRBD2,few,TRBV18,TRBJ2-5,TGTGCCAGCTCACCACTAGCGGGAGGAGAGACCCAGTACTTC,CASSPLAGGETQYF
TRBD1,few,TRBV5-8,TRBJ2-3,TGTGCCAGCAGCCTCGGGACAGGGAGTTTGACAGATACGCAGTATTTT,CASSLGTGSLTDTQYF
TRBD2,few,TRBV28,TRBJ2-1,TGTGCCAGCAGTTTCTTTGCCAGCGGGAGCTACAATGAGCAGTTCTTC,CASSFFASGSYNEQFF
TRBD1,.,TRBV5-1,TRBJ1-1,TGCGCCAGCAGCCGTCGGACAGGCGAGAACACTGAAGCTTTCTTT,CASSRRTGENTEAFF
TRBD1,few,TRBV10-3,TRBJ1-2,TGTGCCACCGCCGATAGACAGGGTGTATATGGCTACACCTTC,CATADRQGVYGYTF
TRBD1,once,TRBV18,TRBJ2-1,TGTGCCAGCTCTTCGACAGGGTTCCATGAGCAGTTCTTC,CASSSTGFHEQFF
TRBD1,few,TRBV27,TRBJ2-7,TGTGCCAGCAGTTTATCCCCCGGGACAGGGGGCGAGCAGTACTTC,CASSLSPGTGGEQYF
TRBD2,few,TRBV5-6,TRBJ2-4,TGTGCCAGCAGCGGGGGACTAGCGGGAGTACGAAACATTCAGTACTTC,CASSGGLAGVRNIQYF
.,.,TRBV19,TRBJ1-5,TGTGCCAGTAGTACCTACGGATGGGCGGGGGTTCGGGGCAATCAGCCCCAGCATTTT,CASSTYGWAGVRGNQPQHF
.,.,TRBV5-1,TRBJ1-5,TGCGCCAGCAGCTTGGCCCCAGGGAGCAATCAGCCCCAGCATTTT,CASSLAPGSNQPQHF
.,.,TRBV2,TRBJ2-7,TGTGCCAGCAGCATTACAAGCTACGAGCAGTACTTC,CASSITSYEQYF
TRBD1,few,TRBV14,TRBJ2-5,TGTGCCAGCAGCCAGGACAGGGCGTACCAAGAGACCCAGTACTTC,CASSQDRAYQETQYF
.,.,TRBV7-9,TRBJ1-2,TGTGCCAGCAGCCCTGGGGGAGGCTTCTATGGCTACACCTTC,CASSPGGGFYGYTF
TRBD2,.,TRBV5-1,TRBJ2-7,TGCGCCAGCAGCCAGTGGACTAGCGAATTAATCTCCTACGAGCAGTACTTC,CASSQWTSELISYEQYF